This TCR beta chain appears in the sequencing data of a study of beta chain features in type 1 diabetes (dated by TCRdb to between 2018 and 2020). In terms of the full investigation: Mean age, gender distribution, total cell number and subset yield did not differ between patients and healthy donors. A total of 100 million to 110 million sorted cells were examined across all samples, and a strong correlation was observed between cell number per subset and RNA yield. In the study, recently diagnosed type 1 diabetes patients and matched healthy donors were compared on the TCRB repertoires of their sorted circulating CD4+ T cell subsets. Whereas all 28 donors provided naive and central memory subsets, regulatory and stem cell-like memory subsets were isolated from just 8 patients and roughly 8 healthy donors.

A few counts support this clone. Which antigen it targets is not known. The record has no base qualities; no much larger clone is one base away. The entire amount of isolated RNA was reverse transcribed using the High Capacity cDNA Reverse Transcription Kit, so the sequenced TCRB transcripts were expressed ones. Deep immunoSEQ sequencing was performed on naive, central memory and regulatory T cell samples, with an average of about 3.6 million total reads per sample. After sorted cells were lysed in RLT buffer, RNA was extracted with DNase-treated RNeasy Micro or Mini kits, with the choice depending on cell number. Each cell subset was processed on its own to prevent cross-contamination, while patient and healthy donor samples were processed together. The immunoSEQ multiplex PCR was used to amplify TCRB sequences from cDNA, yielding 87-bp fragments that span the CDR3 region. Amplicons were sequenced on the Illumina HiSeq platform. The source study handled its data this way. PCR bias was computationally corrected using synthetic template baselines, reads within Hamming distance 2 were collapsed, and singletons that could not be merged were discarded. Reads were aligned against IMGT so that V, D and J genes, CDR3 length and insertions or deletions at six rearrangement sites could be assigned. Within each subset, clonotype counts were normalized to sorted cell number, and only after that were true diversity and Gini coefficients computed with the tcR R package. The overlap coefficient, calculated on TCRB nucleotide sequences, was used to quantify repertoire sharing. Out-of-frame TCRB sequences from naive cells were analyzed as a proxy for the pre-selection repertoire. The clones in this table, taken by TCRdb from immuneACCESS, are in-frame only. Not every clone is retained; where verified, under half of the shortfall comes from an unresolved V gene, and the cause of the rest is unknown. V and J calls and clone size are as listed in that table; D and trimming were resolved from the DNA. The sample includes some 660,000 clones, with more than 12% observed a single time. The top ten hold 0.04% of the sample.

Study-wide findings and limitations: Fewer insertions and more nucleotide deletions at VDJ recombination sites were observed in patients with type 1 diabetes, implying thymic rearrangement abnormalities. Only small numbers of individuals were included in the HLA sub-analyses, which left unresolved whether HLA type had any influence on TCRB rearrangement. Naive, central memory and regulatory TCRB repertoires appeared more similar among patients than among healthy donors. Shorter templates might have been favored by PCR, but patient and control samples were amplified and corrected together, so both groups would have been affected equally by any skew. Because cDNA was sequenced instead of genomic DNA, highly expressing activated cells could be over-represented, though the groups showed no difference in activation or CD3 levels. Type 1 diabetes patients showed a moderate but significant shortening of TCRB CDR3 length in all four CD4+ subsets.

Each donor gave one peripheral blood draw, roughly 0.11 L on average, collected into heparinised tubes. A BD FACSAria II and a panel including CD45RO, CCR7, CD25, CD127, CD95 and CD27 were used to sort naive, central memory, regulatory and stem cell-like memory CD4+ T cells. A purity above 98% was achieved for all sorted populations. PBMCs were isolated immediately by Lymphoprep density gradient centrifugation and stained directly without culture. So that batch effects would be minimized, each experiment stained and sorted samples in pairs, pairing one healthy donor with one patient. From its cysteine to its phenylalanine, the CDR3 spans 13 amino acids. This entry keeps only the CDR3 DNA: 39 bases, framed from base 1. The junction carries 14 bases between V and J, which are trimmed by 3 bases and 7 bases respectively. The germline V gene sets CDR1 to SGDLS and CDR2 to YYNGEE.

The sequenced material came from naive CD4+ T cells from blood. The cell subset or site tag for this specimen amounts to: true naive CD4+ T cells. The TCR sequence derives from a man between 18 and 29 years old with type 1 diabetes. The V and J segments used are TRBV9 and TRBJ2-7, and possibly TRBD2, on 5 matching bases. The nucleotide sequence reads TGTGCCAGCAGCGCCATGGAAGGGAGTGAGCAGTACTTC. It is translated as CASSAMEGSEQYF. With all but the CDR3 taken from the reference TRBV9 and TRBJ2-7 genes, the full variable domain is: DSGVTQTPKHLITATGQRVTLRCSPRSGDLSVYWYQQSLDQGLQFLIQYYNGEERAKGNILERFSAQQFPDLHSELNLSSLELGDSALYFCASSAMEGSEQYFGPGTRLTVT.